This T cell receptor (beta chain) stems from a study of blood T cell repertoires in COVID-19. Study details: T cells, B-cell-depleted T cells, or PBMCs provided the cDNA or gDNA that served as material.

This clone was seen more than once but under ten times. The assay was immunoSEQ multiplex PCR, and TCRdb's table has in-frame clones only and misses some. The sample has about 140,000 clones; roughly 84% are singletons. Recruited during active infection, patients (from Seattle) were subsequently followed longitudinally. This CDR3 has 15 amino acids. The ends lost 6 bases at V and 4 bases at J; junction bases unmatched: 6. Germline CDR1 reads MNHEY; CDR2 reads SMNVEV (reference sequence). The clonotype originates from a man younger than 45 with COVID-19, enrolled during active disease. Sequences were obtained from peripheral blood. The genes are TRBV27 and TRBJ2-2; the match to TRBD1 covers 9 bases. For the CDR3, the DNA is TGTGCCAGCAGGACACAGGGGGCTGGCACCGGGGAGCTGTTTTTT. Amino acid sequence: CASRTQGAGTGELFF.